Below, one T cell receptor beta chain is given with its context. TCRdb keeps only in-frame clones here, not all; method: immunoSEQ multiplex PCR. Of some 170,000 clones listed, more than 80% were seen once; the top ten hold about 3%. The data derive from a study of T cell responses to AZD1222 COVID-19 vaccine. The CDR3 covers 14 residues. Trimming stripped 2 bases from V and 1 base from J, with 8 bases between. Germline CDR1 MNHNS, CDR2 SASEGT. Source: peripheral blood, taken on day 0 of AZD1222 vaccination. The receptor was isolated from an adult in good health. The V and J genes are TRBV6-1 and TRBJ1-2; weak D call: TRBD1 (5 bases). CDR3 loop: CASSEWDFNYGYTF. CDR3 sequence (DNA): TGTGCCAGCAGTGAATGGGACTTTAACTATGGCTACACCTTC.